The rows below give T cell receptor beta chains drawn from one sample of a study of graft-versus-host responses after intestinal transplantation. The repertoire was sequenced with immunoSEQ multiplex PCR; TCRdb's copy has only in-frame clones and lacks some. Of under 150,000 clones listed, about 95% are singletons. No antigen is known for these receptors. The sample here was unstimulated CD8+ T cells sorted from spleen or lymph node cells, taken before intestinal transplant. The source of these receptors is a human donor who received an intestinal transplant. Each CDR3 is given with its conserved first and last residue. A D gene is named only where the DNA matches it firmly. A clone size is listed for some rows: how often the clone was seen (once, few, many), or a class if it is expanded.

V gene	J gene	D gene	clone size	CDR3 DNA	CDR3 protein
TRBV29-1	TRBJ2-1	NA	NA	TGCAGCGTTGCTGGGGGCTCCTACAATGAGCAGTTCTTC	CSVAGGSYNEQFF
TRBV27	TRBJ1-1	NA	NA	TGTGCCAGCAGTTTCCGGGGCGCAGTCACTGAAGCTTTCTTT	CASSFRGAVTEAFF
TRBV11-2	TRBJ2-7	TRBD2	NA	TGTGCCAGCAGCTTAGGGCCTAGCGGGCTCTACGAGCAGTACTTC	CASSLGPSGLYEQYF
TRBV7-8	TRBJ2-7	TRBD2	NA	TGTGCCAGCAGGGGACTAGAATCGGGTACGGGGCAGTACTTC	CASRGLESGTGQYF
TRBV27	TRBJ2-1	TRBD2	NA	TGTGCCAGCAGTTTAGGGCGGGAGAACTACAATGAGCAGTTCTTC	CASSLGRENYNEQFF
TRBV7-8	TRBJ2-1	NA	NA	TGTGCCAGCAGCTTAAGGGGGGAGCAGTTCTTC	CASSLRGEQFF
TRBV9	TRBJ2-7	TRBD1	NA	TGTGCCAGCAGCGTAGAAGGGACAGACACCTACGAGCAGTACTTC	CASSVEGTDTYEQYF
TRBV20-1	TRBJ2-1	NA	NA	TGCAGTGCGCGAATGGGGGAGCAGTTCTTC	CSARMGEQFF
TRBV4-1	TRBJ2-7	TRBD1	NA	TGCGCCAGCAGCCAAGTGAAACGACAGGGGTACGAGCAGTACTTC	CASSQVKRQGYEQYF
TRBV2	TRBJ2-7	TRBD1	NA	TGTGCCAGCAGCGGACAGGAGGATTACGAGCAGTACTTC	CASSGQEDYEQYF
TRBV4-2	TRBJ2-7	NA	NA	TGTGCCAGCAGCCAAGAAAATGGATACGAGCAGTACTTC	CASSQENGYEQYF
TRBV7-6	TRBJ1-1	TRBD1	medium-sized	TGTGCCAGCAGCGACCGGGACAGGGTAAACACTGAAGCTTTCTTT	CASSDRDRVNTEAFF
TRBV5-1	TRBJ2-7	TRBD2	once	TGCGCCAGCAGCTTGTTCGGGACTACCTCCTACGAGCAGTACTTC	CASSLFGTTSYEQYF
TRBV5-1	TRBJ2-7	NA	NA	TGCGCCAGCAGCTTGGGGGCAGGGGCCTACGAGCAGTACTTC	CASSLGAGAYEQYF
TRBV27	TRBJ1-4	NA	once	TGTGCCAGCAGTGAACAGGTTAATGAAAAACTGTTTTTT	CASSEQVNEKLFF
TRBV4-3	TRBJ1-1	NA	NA	TGCGCCAGCAGCCAAAGAATCCCGCCGCAGTACGGTGAAGCTTTCTTT	CASSQRIPPQYGEAFF
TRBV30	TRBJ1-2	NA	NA	TGTGCCTGGGGCCCCGGCGGCTATGGCTACACCTTC	CAWGPGGYGYTF
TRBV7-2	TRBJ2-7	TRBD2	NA	TGTGCCAGCAGCCCGAGGGAGGGAGGGGCCTACGAGCAGTACTTC	CASSPREGGAYEQYF
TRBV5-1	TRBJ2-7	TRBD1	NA	TGCGCCAGCAGCTTGCCCTCAACAGGGGAACACGAGCAGTACTTC	CASSLPSTGEHEQYF
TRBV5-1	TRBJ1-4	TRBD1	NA	TGCGCCAGCAGCTATTCGGACAGGGGAGGCGAAAAACTGTTTTTT	CASSYSDRGGEKLFF
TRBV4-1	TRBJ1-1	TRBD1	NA	TGCGCCAGCAGCCAGCAACAGGGGACTGAAGCTTTCTTT	CASSQQQGTEAFF
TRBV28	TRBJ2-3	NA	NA	TGTGCCAGCAGACGCACAGGAGACCTCACAGATACGCAGTATTTT	CASRRTGDLTDTQYF
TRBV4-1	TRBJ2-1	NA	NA	TGCGCCAGCAGCCAAGATGAAGCGGAGACCTACAATGAGCAGTTCTTC	CASSQDEAETYNEQFF
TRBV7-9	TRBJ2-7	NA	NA	TGTGCCGGCAGCCCTTCTCAATACGAGCAGTACTTC	CAGSPSQYEQYF